The clone carrying this TCR gamma chain was observed many times. Each sorted gammadelta sample had TRG and TRD chains sequenced. TCRdb re-called clones from the multiplex PCR reads using CATT. The profile covers more than 20,000 gamma-chain clones, with 3% appearing a single time and 25% to 40% taken by the ten largest. Gammadelta T cells were flow-sorted from PBMC into Vgamma9/Vdelta2+ and Vdelta2-negative populations for bulk analysis. The germline gives CDR1 VTNTFY, CDR2 YDVSTARD (reference sequence). After removal of 2 bases from V and 3 bases from J, the junction contained 13 bases not matched to a gene. There are 16 residues in the CDR3. These data originate in a study of γδ T cells in repeated Plasmodium falciparum infection. Study context: Malaria-naive adults were infected with P. falciparum NF54 four times over around 600 days. Timepoints: baseline, immediately before selected infections, and 21 days after every infection.

The clonotype comes from a pool of human donors (malaria-infected and uninfected, not separated). Input material: gamma-delta T cells from blood. V usage is TRGV3 and J usage is TRGJ1 or TRGJ2. DNA of the CDR3: TGTGCCACCTGGGACATTCCCGGGGGCACTTATTATAAGAAACTCTTT. Its protein is CATWDIPGGTYYKKLF.